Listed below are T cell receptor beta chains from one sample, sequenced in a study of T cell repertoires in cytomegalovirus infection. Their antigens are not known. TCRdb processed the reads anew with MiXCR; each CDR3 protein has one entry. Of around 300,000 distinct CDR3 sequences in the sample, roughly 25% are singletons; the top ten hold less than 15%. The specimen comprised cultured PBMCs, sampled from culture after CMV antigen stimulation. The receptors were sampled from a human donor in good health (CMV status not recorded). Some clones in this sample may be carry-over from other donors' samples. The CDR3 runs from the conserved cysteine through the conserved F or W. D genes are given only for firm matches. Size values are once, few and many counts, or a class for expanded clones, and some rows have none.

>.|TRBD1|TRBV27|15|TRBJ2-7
CASSSPGTGVHEQYF
TGTGCCAGCAGTTCACCGGGGACAGGGGTCCACGAGCAGTACTTC
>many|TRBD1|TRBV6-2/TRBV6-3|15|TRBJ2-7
CASSRGQGLMYEQYF
TGTGCCAGCAGTCGCGGACAGGGGCTGATGTACGAGCAGTACTTC
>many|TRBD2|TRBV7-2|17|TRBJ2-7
CASSLEPGLAGSYEQYF
TGTGCCAGCAGCTTAGAACCGGGACTAGCGGGCTCCTACGAGCAGTACTTC
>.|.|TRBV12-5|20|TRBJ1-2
CASGLVDKYRVTGGFDGYTF
TGTGCTAGTGGTTTGGTCGACAAGTATAGAGTTACGGGGGGATTTGATGGCTACACCTTC
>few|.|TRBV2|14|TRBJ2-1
CASALDGSYNEQFF
TGTGCCAGCGCGCTGGACGGTTCCTACAATGAGCAGTTCTTC
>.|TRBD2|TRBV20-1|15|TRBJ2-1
CSASQTSGSYNEQFF
TGCAGTGCTAGCCAAACTAGCGGGAGTTACAATGAGCAGTTCTTC
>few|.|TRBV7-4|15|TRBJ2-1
CASSPNEKEHNEQFF
TGTGCCAGCAGCCCCAACGAAAAAGAACACAATGAGCAGTTCTTC
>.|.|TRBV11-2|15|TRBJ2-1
CASSSGLASGNEQFF
TGTGCCAGCAGCTCGGGCCTGGCCAGCGGGAATGAGCAGTTCTTC
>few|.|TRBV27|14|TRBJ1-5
CASWTSYSNQPQHF
TGTGCCAGTTGGACATCTTATAGCAATCAGCCCCAGCATTTT
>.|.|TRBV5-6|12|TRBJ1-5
CASSRGVQPQHF
TGTGCCAGCAGCCGGGGAGTTCAGCCCCAGCATTTT
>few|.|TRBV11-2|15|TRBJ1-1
CASSVRQALNTEAFF
TGTGCCAGCAGCGTCCGACAGGCCTTGAACACTGAAGCTTTCTTT
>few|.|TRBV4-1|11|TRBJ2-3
CASSHADTQYF
TGCGCCAGCAGCCACGCAGATACGCAGTATTTT
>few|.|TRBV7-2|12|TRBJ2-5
CASSFVPMTQYF
TGTGCCAGCAGCTTCGTACCAATGACCCAGTACTTC
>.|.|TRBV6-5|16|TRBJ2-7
CASSYSMASVSYEQYF
TGTGCCAGCAGTTACTCGATGGCTAGCGTAAGCTACGAGCAGTACTTC
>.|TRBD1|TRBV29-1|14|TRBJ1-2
CSVEKRQGNYGYTF
TGCAGCGTTGAGAAGAGACAGGGAAACTATGGCTACACCTTC
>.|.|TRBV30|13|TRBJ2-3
CAWSVRWSDTQYF
TGTGCCTGGAGTGTAAGGTGGAGTGATACGCAGTATTTT
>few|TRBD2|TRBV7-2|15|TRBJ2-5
CASSSSGRVVETQYF
TGTGCCAGCAGCTCAAGCGGGAGGGTTGTGGAGACCCAGTACTTC
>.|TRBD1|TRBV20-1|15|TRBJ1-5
CSASVSQGTGQPQHF
TGCAGTGCTAGTGTTTCACAGGGGACGGGTCAGCCCCAGCATTTT
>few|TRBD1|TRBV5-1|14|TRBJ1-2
CASSFDRGIYGYTF
TGCGCCAGCAGCTTCGACAGGGGGATCTATGGCTACACCTTC
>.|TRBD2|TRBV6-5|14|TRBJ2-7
CASSGAGGGYEQYF
TGTGCCAGCAGTGGGGCGGGGGGCGGCTACGAGCAGTACTTC
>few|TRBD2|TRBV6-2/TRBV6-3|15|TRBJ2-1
CASRPLAISYNEQFF
TGTGCCAGCAGACCACTAGCGATCTCCTACAATGAGCAGTTCTTC
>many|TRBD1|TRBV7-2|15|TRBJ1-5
CASSLGDREIQPQHF
TGTGCCAGCAGCTTAGGCGACAGGGAAATTCAGCCCCAGCATTTT
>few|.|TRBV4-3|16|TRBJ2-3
CASSQGSGTVADTQYF
TGCGCCAGCAGCCAAGGATCCGGTACTGTCGCAGATACGCAGTATTTT
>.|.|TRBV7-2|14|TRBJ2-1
CASSLDYWGDEQFF
TGTGCCAGCAGCTTAGATTATTGGGGGGATGAGCAGTTCTTC
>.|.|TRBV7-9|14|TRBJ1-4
CASSPGILNEKLFF
TGTGCCAGCAGCCCCGGGATTCTGAATGAAAAACTGTTTTTT
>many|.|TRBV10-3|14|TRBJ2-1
CAISDEARDNEQFF
TGTGCCATCAGTGACGAGGCTCGCGACAATGAGCAGTTCTTC
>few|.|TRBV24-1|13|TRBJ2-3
CATEGQSTDTQYF
TGTGCCACCGAAGGACAGAGCACAGATACGCAGTATTTT
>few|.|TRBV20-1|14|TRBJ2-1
CSARGQSSYNEQFF
TGCAGTGCTAGAGGACAGAGCTCCTACAATGAGCAGTTCTTC
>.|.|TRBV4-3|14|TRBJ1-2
CASSQDAVPDGYTF
TGCGCCAGCAGCCAAGACGCCGTTCCCGATGGCTACACCTTC
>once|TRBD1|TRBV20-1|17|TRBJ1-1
CSAHGFLRQGAMTEAFF
TGCAGTGCCCACGGATTTTTGAGACAGGGGGCAATGACTGAAGCTTTCTTT
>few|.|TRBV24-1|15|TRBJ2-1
CATSDQTRGGDEQFF
TGTGCCACCAGTGACCAAACGAGGGGGGGGGATGAGCAGTTCTTC
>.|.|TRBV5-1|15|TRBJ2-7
CASSLAPGATYEQYF
TGCGCCAGCAGCTTGGCTCCGGGGGCCACCTACGAGCAGTACTTC
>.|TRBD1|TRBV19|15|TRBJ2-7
CASSITGTGGNEQYF
TGTGCCAGTAGTATTACGGGGACAGGGGGCAACGAGCAGTACTTC
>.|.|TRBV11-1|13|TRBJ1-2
CASSPRVGNGYTF
TGTGCCAGCAGCCCACGAGTGGGTAATGGCTACACCTTC
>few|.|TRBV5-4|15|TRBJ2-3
CASSLEPRAVDTQYF
TGTGCCAGCAGCTTGGAACCCAGGGCGGTAGATACGCAGTATTTT
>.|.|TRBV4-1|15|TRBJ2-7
CASSQVVARVYEQYF
TGCGCCAGCAGCCAAGTAGTGGCCAGGGTCTACGAGCAGTACTTC
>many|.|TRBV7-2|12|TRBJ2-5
CASSRREETQYF
TGTGCCAGCAGCCGCAGGGAAGAGACCCAGTACTTC
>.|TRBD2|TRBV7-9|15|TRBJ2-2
CASKTSGAGTGELFF
TGTGCCAGCAAAACTAGCGGAGCGGGCACCGGGGAGCTGTTTTTT
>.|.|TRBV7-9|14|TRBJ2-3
CASRRVGGTDTQYF
TGTGCCAGCAGGCGAGTCGGGGGCACAGATACGCAGTATTTT
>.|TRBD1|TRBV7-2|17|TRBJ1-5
CASSLGTRTGGNQPQHF
TGTGCCAGCAGCTTAGGTACAAGGACAGGGGGCAATCAGCCCCAGCATTTT
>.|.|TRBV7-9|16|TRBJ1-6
CASSLVHGTSNSPLHF
TGTGCCAGCAGCCTCGTACACGGGACAAGCAATTCACCCCTCCACTTT
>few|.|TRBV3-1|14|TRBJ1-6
CASSQGRLNSPLHF
TGTGCCAGCAGCCAAGGACGGTTAAATTCACCCCTCCACTTT
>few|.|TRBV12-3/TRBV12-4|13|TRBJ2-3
CASSRDTADTQYF
TGTGCCAGCAGTAGGGACACGGCAGATACGCAGTATTTT
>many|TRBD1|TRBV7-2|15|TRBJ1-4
CASSARQGAQEKLFF
TGTGCCAGCAGCGCCAGACAGGGGGCGCAGGAAAAACTGTTTTTT
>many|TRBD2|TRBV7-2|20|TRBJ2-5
CASSFRWREIRPGYKETQYF
TGTGCCAGCAGCTTTCGTTGGCGGGAGATACGTCCGGGGTATAAAGAGACCCAGTACTTC
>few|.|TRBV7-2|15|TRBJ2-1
CASSPGPDSYNEQFF
TGTGCCAGCAGCCCCGGACCGGACTCCTACAATGAGCAGTTCTTC
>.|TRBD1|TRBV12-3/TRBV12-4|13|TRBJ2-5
CASSLALRDSLYF
TGTGCCAGCAGTTTAGCCCTCCGGGACAGCCTGTACTTC
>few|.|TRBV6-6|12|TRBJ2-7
CASRRFPYEQYF
TGTGCCAGCAGGAGGTTTCCCTACGAGCAGTACTTC
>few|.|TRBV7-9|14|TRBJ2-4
CASSYGTAKNIQYF
TGTGCCAGCAGCTACGGGACAGCCAAAAACATTCAGTACTTC
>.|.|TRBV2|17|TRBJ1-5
CASSVILGQSSNQPQHF
TGTGCCAGCAGTGTTATCCTGGGGCAGAGTAGCAATCAGCCCCAGCATTTT
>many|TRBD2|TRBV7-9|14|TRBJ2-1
CASSLWSGRGEQFF
TGTGCCAGCAGCTTATGGAGCGGGAGAGGTGAGCAGTTCTTC
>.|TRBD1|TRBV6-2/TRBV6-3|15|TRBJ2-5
CASSDPGQGQETQYF
TGTGCCAGCAGTGATCCGGGACAGGGCCAAGAGACCCAGTACTTC
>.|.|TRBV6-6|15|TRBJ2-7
CASSYPKGPHYEQYF
TGTGCCAGCAGTTACCCCAAAGGGCCACACTACGAGCAGTACTTC
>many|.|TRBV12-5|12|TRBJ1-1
CASLEGYTEAFF
TGTGCTAGTTTAGAAGGGTACACTGAAGCTTTCTTT
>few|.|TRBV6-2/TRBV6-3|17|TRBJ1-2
CASSYGDLPSIVYGYTF
TGTGCCAGCAGTTACGGGGACTTGCCCTCTATTGTCTATGGCTACACCTTC
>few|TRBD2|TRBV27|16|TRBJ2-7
CASSHTTSGRRYEQYF
TGTGCCAGCAGTCATACGACTAGCGGGAGAAGGTACGAGCAGTACTTC
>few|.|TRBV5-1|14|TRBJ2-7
CASSLGPSNNEQYF
TGCGCCAGCAGCTTGGGGCCCTCTAACAACGAGCAGTACTTC
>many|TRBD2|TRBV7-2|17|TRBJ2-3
CASSPWTSGRGTDTQYF
TGTGCCAGCAGCCCCTGGACTAGCGGGAGAGGAACAGATACGCAGTATTTT
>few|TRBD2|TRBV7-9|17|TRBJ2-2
CASSLGTSGMRTGELFF
TGTGCCAGCAGCTTAGGGACTAGCGGCATGAGAACCGGGGAGCTGTTTTTT